The present entry profiles one T cell receptor beta chain with its context. Its matching antigen is unknown. The sample comes from a study of graft-versus-host responses after intestinal transplantation. Profiling relied on immunoSEQ multiplex PCR, and the TCRdb table lists in-frame clones only, not all of them. Of about 39,000 clones detected, about 95% appear once; the ten largest clones hold around 0.2%. The sample in question was unstimulated CD8+ T cells sorted from spleen or lymph node cells, obtained before transplant. The source of this sequence is a human donor who was the organ donor for an intestinal transplant.

CDR3 in DNA: TGTGCCAGCAGCTTAGGACTCGTCATGAACACTGAAGCTTTCTTT. Translated: CASSLGLVMNTEAFF. The rearrangement joins TRBV7-2 to TRBJ1-1; no definite D call. The V gene's germline CDR1 is SGHTA and CDR2 FQGNSA. This CDR3 contains 15 residues. Trimming cost V 1 base and J 0 bases, with 9 bases left between them.